A single sample is the source of the 3 T cell receptor beta chains below, sequenced in a study of blood T cell repertoires in COVID-19. Repertoires were generated with immunoSEQ multiplex PCR, while TCRdb's copy carries only in-frame clones and drops some. The sample lists 140,000 or so clones; over 70% were seen once. Sequenced: peripheral blood. The receptor source for this set is a woman between 55 and 75 years old with acute or convalescent COVID-19.

The chain uses TRBV5-1 and TRBJ2-1, with D possibly being TRBD1 (6 bases). The CDR3 contains 11 residues. Trimming removed 4 bases at V and 10 bases at J, with 9 bases between. Germline loops: CDR1 SGHRS, CDR2 YFSETQ. The CDR3 DNA sequence: TGCGCCAGCAGCGTCAGGGGAGAGCAGTTCTTC. This codes for CASSVRGEQFF.

This chain joins TRBV2 and TRBJ2-3, with D possibly TRBD1 on 5 matching bases. Germline CDR1 is SNHLY and CDR2 is FYNNEI. V gave up 2 bases and J gave up 3 bases, with 12 bases separating them. This CDR3 has 15 amino acids. CDR3: CASSEWNPGTDTQYF. CDR3 bases: TGTGCCAGCAGTGAATGGAACCCAGGGACAGATACGCAGTATTTT.

The V and J genes are TRBV7-9 and TRBJ1-4; the D is unclear. The CDR3 loop spans 14 amino acids. Trimming took 7 bases from V and 0 from J, leaving 9 bases between them. In germline, CDR1 is SEHNR, CDR2 FQNEAQ (reference sequence). The CDR3 spells CASTESATNEKLFF. The CDR3 DNA is TGTGCCAGCACCGAGAGCGCAACTAATGAAAAACTGTTTTTT.